The 6 T cell receptor beta chains below were found in one sample sequenced in a study of early T cells in non-severe SARS-CoV-2 infection. TCRdb ran MiXCR on the 5' RACE reads and lists one entry per CDR3 protein. The sample has around 40,000 distinct CDR3 sequences, 6.8% seen once. The source material was whole blood, sampled at baseline. These receptor sequences come from an adult who was a healthcare worker with PCR-confirmed SARS-CoV-2 infection or an uninfected control (not recorded which).

A remark on this clonotype: A read error may explain this, as a much larger clone is one base away. The chain joins TRBV29-1 to TRBJ2-5, with D perhaps given as TRBD1 or TRBD2 (5 bases each). The germline V and J ends were trimmed by 4 bases and 5 bases, with 14 bases remaining between them. Germline-derived CDR1 and CDR2 are SQVTM and ANQGSEA. There are 13 residues in the CDR3. The CDR3 spells CSVVRDPRETQYF. CDR3 sequence (DNA): TGCAGCGTTGTTCGGGACCCCAGGGAGACCCAGTACTTC.

The rearrangement joins TRBV29-1 to TRBJ1-2; no reliable D call. Looked up from germline, CDR1 is SQVTM and CDR2 is ANQGSEA. This CDR3 contains 12 residues. Trimming took 3 bases from V and 4 from J, leaving 9 bases between them. CDR3 region: CSVEERIYGYTF. DNA of the CDR3: TGCAGCGTTGAGGAACGGATCTATGGCTACACCTTC.

This clonotype was seen ten or more times. This chain links TRBV20-1 with TRBJ2-7; TRBD2 agrees at 9 bases. The length of the CDR3 is 17 residues. The ends lost 3 bases at V and 3 bases at J; junction bases unmatched: 15. Germline assignment: CDR1 DFQATT and CDR2 SNEGSKA (reference sequence). The CDR3 region is CSARVAGVFSVGYEQYF. The CDR3 nucleotides are TGCAGTGCTAGGGTAGCGGGAGTCTTCTCGGTGGGCTACGAGCAGTACTTC.

The rearrangement uses TRBV18 and TRBJ2-1; D gene uncertain. Germline V lookup: CDR1 KGHSH, CDR2 LQKENI. With 0 bases removed from V and 8 bases from J, the gap between germline ends came to 11 bases. This CDR3 contains 14 residues. CDR3 DNA: TGTGCCAGCTCACCACCATCGGGCAACGATGAGCAGTTCTTC. As protein: CASSPPSGNDEQFF.

This clonotype was seen at least ten times. This sequence joins TRBV6-5 and TRBJ2-1, with 9 positions matching TRBD2. This CDR3 region has 15 residues. Germline V gives CDR1 MNHEY, CDR2 SVGAGI. The V and J ends lost 0 bases and 6 bases, in that order; junction bases with no gene match: 3. The CDR3 loop is CASSYSGGRANEQFF. The CDR3 DNA follows: TGTGCCAGCAGTTACTCTGGCGGGAGGGCCAATGAGCAGTTCTTC.

This clonotype was seen repeatedly, ten times or more. V gene TRBV18 combines with J gene TRBJ2-7; 9 nucleotides align to TRBD1. The CDR3 contains 17 residues. V shed 1 base, J shed 2 bases, and the junction held 9 bases outside the gene matches. The germline gives CDR1 KGHSH, CDR2 LQKENI. This CDR3 reads CASSPQVLRDRAYEQYF. The CDR3 DNA reads as TGTGCCAGCTCACCACAAGTTCTCCGGGACAGGGCCTACGAGCAGTACTTC. Full variable domain (remainder filled in from reference TRBV18 and TRBJ2-7): NAGVMQNPRHLVRRRGQEARLRCSPMKGHSHVYWYRQLPEEGLKFMVYLQKENIIDESGMPKERFSAEFPKEGPSILRIQQVVRGDSAAYFCASSPQVLRDRAYEQYFGPGTRLTVT.